A single T cell receptor beta chain is shown here with its context. Its antigen is not yet known. There are no base qualities to consult, and no much larger clone falls within one base. The roughly 39 donors, aged about 6 to 95 years, were systemically healthy Caucasian individuals from Russia. Each donor gave roughly 9.5 milliliters of peripheral blood, collected into EDTA-treated Vacutainer tubes. Ficoll-Paque density-gradient centrifugation was used to isolate PBMCs, with at least 7 million per sample. Trizol reagent was used to extract total RNA from PBMCs, with at least 5.5 micrograms per sample. For every donor, flow cytometry on a PBMC aliquot measured the percentage of naive CD45RAhigh/CD27high T cells. This sample was included in a study of blood T cells in healthy people across ages (dated by TCRdb to the mid-2010s). As for the study more broadly: In model experiments, template switching captured about one uniquely barcoded TCR beta cDNA molecule for every two T cells. To track age-related changes in TCR beta repertoire diversity, the study relied on deep sequencing normalized with unique cDNA molecular identifiers. Donors were grouped into four age groups: young (average about 15 years), middle-aged (39), aged (62) and long-lived (over 80). To avoid experimental bias, donors of different ages were randomly spread across the sequencing lanes. Using the same blood draw, the study looked at two additional independent replicas of 1 million unique cDNA reads for two donors, one aged 18 to 30 and the other aged 80 or older.

Libraries were constructed by 5' RACE. The instrument given in TCRdb is Illumina HiSeq 2500. A second PCR of roughly 7 to 11 cycles was performed with a sample-barcoded 5' primer and a J-beta primer mix. A template-switch 5' adaptor carrying 12 random nucleotides introduced a unique molecular identifier onto each TCR beta cDNA molecule. Each sample yielded at least 3 million CDR3-containing paired-end reads. First-strand cDNA synthesis was performed from all RNA using the Mint cDNA synthesis kit, with priming by a TRBC-specific oligonucleotide. All cDNA was treated with uracil-DNA glycosylase and then went through a first 18-cycle PCR with the universal primers M1SS and BC2_uni_R. Regarding the original processing steps: Normalization of each sample was performed by random selection of 1 million high-quality reads, each carrying a distinct molecular identifier. Instead of being binned into consensus sequences, reads with shared molecular identifiers were discarded. MiTCR, run with a Q25 quality threshold and the strictest error-elimination algorithm, handled CDR3 identification, clonotype clustering and error correction. A nonparametric unseen species model with Euler transformation was used to estimate lower-bound total TCR beta diversity. TCRdb cleaned the public reads at Q25 with fastp, built clones with MiXCR and kept in-frame beta chains. Identical CDR3 protein sequences are pooled into one entry, listed with their most common genes and DNA. The V and J calls shown here were made by TCRdb, not taken from the authors' results. Here the sample has 700,000 or so distinct CDR3 sequences; 40% to 45% occur a single time. The ten largest clones take up about 32% of the sample.

What the study reported, not specific to this receptor: Estimates of total diversity based on one million sequenced T cells were considered lower bounds and underestimates. As age increased, observed TCR beta diversity per million T cells dropped in a roughly linear way, and a significant reduction was already evident by age 40. The long-lived group showed more naive CD4+ T cells, fewer expanded clones and increased TCR diversity than the aged group, suggesting age selection. The CMV infection status of donors was not known, potentially confounding age-related changes in expanded clonotypes. The percentage of naive T cells measured by flow cytometry correlated strongly with observed TCR beta diversity. Bulk unsorted PBMC profiling prevented conclusive comparison of naive and antigen-experienced compartments.

A distance of 22 bases separates the germline ends of V and J, which lose 1 base and 6 bases respectively. CDR1 and CDR2, per the germline V gene (reference sequence), are DFQATT and SNEGSKA. The CDR3 runs 18 amino acids, cysteine and phenylalanine included. Only CDR3 DNA remains: 54 bases, in frame from the first base. What was sequenced was blood. Recombination joined TRBV20-1 with TRBJ1-6; 5 matching bases give a weak D call of TRBD1. The sequence was obtained from an elderly man in good health. The sequenced DNA: TGCAGTGCTAGAGGTGGGGTTGAGGGTAAGGGGCCTAATTCACCCCTCCACTTT. This sequence encodes CSARGGVEGKGPNSPLHF.